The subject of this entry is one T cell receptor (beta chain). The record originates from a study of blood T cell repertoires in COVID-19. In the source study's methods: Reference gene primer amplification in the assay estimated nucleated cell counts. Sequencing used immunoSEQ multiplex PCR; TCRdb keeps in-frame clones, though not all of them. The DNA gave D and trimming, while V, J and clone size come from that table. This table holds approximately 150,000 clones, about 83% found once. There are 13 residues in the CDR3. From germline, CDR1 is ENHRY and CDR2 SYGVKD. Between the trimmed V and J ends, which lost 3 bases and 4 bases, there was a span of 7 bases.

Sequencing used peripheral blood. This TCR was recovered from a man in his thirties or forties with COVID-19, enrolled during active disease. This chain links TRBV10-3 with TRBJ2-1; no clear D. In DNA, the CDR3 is TGTGCCATCAGTGAATTCCTGTACAATGAGCAGTTCTTC. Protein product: CAISEFLYNEQFF.